The 14 T cell receptor beta chains below all came from one sample that was sequenced in a study of PD-1 blockade in classical Hodgkin lymphoma. Each patient relapsed following autologous stem cell transplantation, and prior brentuximab vedotin exposure differed. Clones were read by immunoSEQ multiplex PCR, and TCRdb kept only the in-frame ones, dropping some. The sample has some 41,000 clones, roughly 88% seen once; the top ten hold approximately 7.6%. Sequenced here: peripheral blood mononuclear cells (PBMCs), sampled before the second cycle of nivolumab. These receptors came from a human donor with classical Hodgkin lymphoma.

This clone has a single count. V usage is TRBV27 and J usage is TRBJ2-5; D is uncertain. The CDR3 loop spans 14 amino acids. From germline, CDR1 is MNHEY and CDR2 SMNVEV (reference sequence). The V end lost 5 bases, the J end lost 2 bases, and 12 bases lay between the germline ends. CDR3: CASSTPGTQETQYF. Written as DNA, the CDR3 is TGTGCCAGCAGTACCCCCGGCACTCAAGAGACCCAGTACTTC.

This clone was picked up one time. The chain employs TRBV28 and TRBJ2-3; no definite D call. Per the germline V gene, CDR1 is MDHEN and CDR2 is SYDVKM. This CDR3 spans 15 amino acids. V lost 3 bases and J lost 3, with 13 bases in between. The CDR3 coding sequence is TGTGCCAGCAGTTTCCCTCCGGGTTTGACAGATACGCAGTATTTT. Residues: CASSFPPGLTDTQYF.

This clone was counted only a few times. This chain uses TRBV11-3 with TRBJ2-2, with 10 positions matching TRBD2. The CDR3 contains 18 residues. Trimming cost V 0 bases and J 3 bases; bases outside gene matches: 7. Germline values: CDR1 SGHNT, CDR2 YENEEA. The CDR3 sequence: CASSLDWLAGVYTGELFF. As DNA, the CDR3 is TGTGCCAGCAGCTTAGATTGGCTAGCGGGAGTGTACACCGGGGAGCTGTTTTTT.

This chain connects TRBV10-3 to TRBJ1-4, with D possibly TRBD1 on 5 matching bases. This CDR3 is 18 amino acids long. The V end lost 2 bases, the J end lost 0 bases, and 16 bases lay between the germline ends. Per germline, CDR1 ENHRY and CDR2 SYGVKD. In DNA form, the CDR3 reads TGTGCCATCAGTGAGATGCCAGGGAGATTTTCAACTAATGAAAAACTGTTTTTT. Translating gives CAISEMPGRFSTNEKLFF.

The chain carries TRBV21-1 and TRBJ1-1; the table's D gene call, TRBD1, was not cross checked with the DNA. TRBV21-1 counts as a pseudogene. The CDR3 length is 15 residues. CDR3 in amino acids: CASIRDREWNTEAFF. The CDR3 DNA reads as TGTGCCAGCATACGGGACAGGGAATGGAACACTGAAGCTTTCTTT.

This chain links TRBV6-5 with TRBJ2-7; D gene unclear. Germline CDR1 and CDR2: MNHEY and SVGAGI. This CDR3 has 13 amino acids. V lost 7 bases, J lost 0 bases, and 10 bases lay in between. The CDR3 loop reads CASNLDGSYEQYF. CDR3 nucleotides: TGTGCCAGCAACCTGGACGGCTCCTACGAGCAGTACTTC.

V and J are TRBV4-1 and TRBJ1-2; TRBD1 matches 10 bases. V lost 3 bases, J lost 1 base, and 11 bases stayed unmatched. Germline V gene data show CDR1 as MGHRA and CDR2 as YSYEKL. The CDR3 covers 18 residues. The CDR3 DNA reads as TGCGCCAGCAGCCAGGTCCGGGACAGGGGCAATATTAACTATGGCTACACCTTC. Translated, it gives CASSQVRDRGNINYGYTF.

J is TRBJ1-5 and V is TRBV5-8, with D perhaps matching TRBD1 (5 bases). The CDR3 runs to 16 residues. V was trimmed by 8 bases and J by 6 bases, leaving 24 bases between them. CDR1 and CDR2 (germline): SGHTS, YDEGEE. The chain's CDR3 is CASKMWDGPSSQPQHF. DNA for the CDR3: TGTGCCAGTAAGATGTGGGACGGCCCTTCCAGTCAGCCCCAGCATTTT.

The chain uses TRBV5-1 and TRBJ2-5; D is undetermined. CDR3 length equals 13 residues. In germline, CDR1 is SGHRS, CDR2 YFSETQ. V dropped 0 bases and J dropped 5 bases, with 8 bases sitting between them. For the CDR3, the DNA is TGCGCCAGCAGCTTGGGGGTCTCGGAGACCCAGTACTTC. Translation: CASSLGVSETQYF.

The V and J genes are TRBV6-5 and TRBJ2-5; no clear D gene. The CDR3 contains 16 residues. The ends were cut back, 0 bases at V and 0 bases at J, with 11 bases in the middle. The germline V gene encodes CDR1 MNHEY and CDR2 SVGAGI. CDR3 sequence: CASSYSVGWDQETQYF. CDR3 bases: TGTGCCAGCAGTTACTCAGTGGGCTGGGACCAAGAGACCCAGTACTTC.

The chain links TRBV6-1 to TRBJ2-7; D is ambiguous. Trimming cost V 7 bases and J 3 bases, with 7 bases left between them. This CDR3 region has 11 residues. Per germline, CDR1 MNHNS and CDR2 SASEGT. The CDR3 here is CASNQNYEQYF. The CDR3 DNA reads TGTGCCAGCAACCAAAACTACGAGCAGTACTTC.

The chain is built from TRBV11-2 and TRBJ1-1; maybe TRBD1 (6 bases). The CDR3 contains 15 residues. Trimming left V 5 bases short and J 1 base short, with 14 bases between. Germline values: CDR1 SGHAT, CDR2 FQNNGV. The CDR3 nucleotides read TGTGCCAGCAGCATTACCGGGACAAAGAACACTGAAGCTTTCTTT. Translation gives CASSITGTKNTEAFF.

A single count supports this clone. V usage is TRBV5-6 and J usage is TRBJ1-2; possible D gene TRBD1, 5 bases. This CDR3 is built from 14 residues. The ends were cut back, 2 bases at V and 3 bases at J, with 11 bases in the middle. Germline CDR1 reads SGHDT; CDR2 reads YYEEEE. Written as DNA, the CDR3 is TGTGCCAGCAGCTTATCTTTGGGGGACTATGGCTACACCTTC. Protein product: CASSLSLGDYGYTF.

The chain joins TRBV9 to TRBJ1-1, with unresolved D. Germline-derived CDR1 and CDR2 are SGDLS and YYNGEE. Trimming shortened V by 2 bases and J by 11 bases, and 16 bases separated the two germline ends. This CDR3 region has 13 residues. The CDR3 DNA is TGTGCCAGCAGCGTGAGCAGTCGTTCCGTGGCTTTCTTT. This gives the protein CASSVSSRSVAFF. The full variable domain, its missing parts supplied by reference TRBV9 and TRBJ1-1, is DSGVTQTPKHLITATGQRVTLRCSPRSGDLSVYWYQQSLDQGLQFLIQYYNGEERAKGNILERFSAQQFPDLHSELNLSSLELGDSALYFCASSVSSRSVAFFGQGTRLTVV.